The 17 T cell receptor beta chains in this list originate from one sample, sequenced in a study of shared clonotypes between healthy human individuals. Assay: immunoSEQ multiplex PCR; the TCRdb copy retains only in-frame clones and omits some. This sample carries about 2.2 million clones, approximately 92% of them seen once, and the ten largest clones take 1.5% to 2%. It was CD45RO-negative cells, positively selected for CCR7, that made up naive CD8 cells, with terminally differentiated effector memory CD45RA+ cells excluded. The sequenced sample consisted of naive CD8+ T cells from PBMCs. Source of these receptors: a man between 18 and 35 years old in good health. Some clones in this sample may be carry-over from other donors' samples.

The chain uses TRBV5-8 and TRBJ2-7; D may be TRBD1 (6 bases). V lost 3 bases, J lost 5 bases, and 12 bases lay in between. CDR3 length: 13 residues. The germline V gene has CDR1 SGHTS and CDR2 YDEGEE. The CDR3 sequence: CASSSYKGDEQYF. DNA for the CDR3: TGTGCCAGCAGCTCTTACAAGGGGGACGAGCAGTACTTC.

The chain is built from TRBV19 and TRBJ2-1, with D tentatively TRBD2 (5 bases). The CDR3 spans 15 residues. V lost 3 bases to trimming and J lost 4 bases, with 13 bases between them. Germline V gene lookup returns CDR1 LNHDA and CDR2 SQIVND (reference sequence). The CDR3, as DNA: TGTGCCAGTAGTATCACCCCCGGGGTTTACAATGAGCAGTTCTTC. Its protein is CASSITPGVYNEQFF.

The rearrangement uses TRBV7-6 and TRBJ2-3, with D possibly TRBD2 on 6 matching bases. The germline CDR1 and CDR2 sequences are SGHVS and FNYEAQ. The V gene lost 1 base and the J gene lost 2 bases, with 10 bases spanning the gap. The CDR3 has 15 amino acids. The CDR3, as DNA: TGTGCCAGCAGCTTAGGGACTAACCCCACAGATACGCAGTATTTT. Amino acids: CASSLGTNPTDTQYF. The entire variable domain, with the rest obtained from reference TRBV7-6 and TRBJ2-3, is as follows: GAGVSQSPRYKVTKRGQDVALRCDPISGHVSLYWYRQALGQGPEFLTYFNYEAQQDKSGLPNDRFSAERPEGSISTLTIQRTEQRDSAMYRCASSLGTNPTDTQYFGPGTRLTVL.

The genes are TRBV28 and TRBJ1-3; weak D call: TRBD1 (5 bases). Germline V gene lookup returns CDR1 MDHEN and CDR2 SYDVKM. Trimming left V 0 bases short and J 2 bases short, with 8 bases between. The CDR3 consists of 15 residues. CDR3 bases: TGTGCCAGCAGTTTATGGGGGGTTACTGGAAACACCATATATTTT. Encoded protein: CASSLWGVTGNTIYF.

This sequence joins TRBV5-1 and TRBJ2-7; perhaps TRBD1 as D (6 bases). This CDR3 is built from 16 residues. Trimming shortened V by 0 bases and J by 0 bases, and 13 bases separated the two germline ends. The germline CDR1 and CDR2 sequences are SGHRS and YFSETQ. The CDR3 sequence: CASSLGFRGGSYEQYF. DNA for the CDR3: TGCGCCAGCAGCTTGGGGTTCAGGGGTGGCTCCTACGAGCAGTACTTC. The full variable domain, with the rest looked up from reference TRBV5-1 and TRBJ2-7, is KAGVTQTPRYLIKTRGQQVTLSCSPISGHRSVSWYQQTPGQGLQFLFEYFSETQRNKGNFPGRFSGRQFSNSRSEMNVSTLELGDSALYLCASSLGFRGGSYEQYFGPGTRLTVT.

The chain is built from TRBV11-2 and TRBJ2-1; perhaps D is TRBD1 or TRBD2 (6 bases each). Trimming cost V 5 bases and J 0 bases, with 17 bases left between them. Per the germline V gene, CDR1 is SGHAT and CDR2 is FQNNGV. The CDR3 runs to 17 residues. Here the CDR3 reads CASSRGLPGLSYNEQFF. The DNA of the CDR3 is TGTGCCAGCAGCCGGGGGCTCCCAGGCCTCTCCTACAATGAGCAGTTCTTC.

The V gene is TRBV7-3, the J gene TRBJ2-7; 9 nucleotides agree with TRBD2. Germline CDR1 reads SGHTA; CDR2 reads FQGTGA. The CDR3 consists of 15 residues. Unmatched junction bases numbered 6, after V lost 2 bases and J lost 4 bases. CDR3 in amino acids: CASSLLSSGIYEQYF. For the CDR3, the DNA is TGTGCCAGCAGCTTACTATCTAGCGGGATATACGAGCAGTACTTC.

This clone was counted a few times. The sample has other DNA sequences that encode this CDR3 too. This sequence joins TRBV9 and TRBJ1-5; D might be TRBD1 (6 bases). The CDR3 is 13 residues long. V was trimmed by 3 bases and J by 4 bases, leaving 8 bases between them. Germline V gene sequence: CDR1 SGDLS, CDR2 YYNGEE. The CDR3 spells CASSEGGNQPQHF. CDR3 sequence (DNA): TGTGCCAGCAGCGAAGGGGGTAATCAGCCCCAGCATTTT.

Concerning this clone itself: The sample contains more than one DNA sequence encoding this CDR3. The chain couples TRBV9 to TRBJ1-2; 8 bases fit TRBD1. The CDR3 has 14 amino acids. V lost 4 bases, J lost 2 bases, and 4 bases stayed unmatched. Germline V lookup: CDR1 SGDLS, CDR2 YYNGEE. The DNA for the CDR3 is TGTGCCAGCAGCCCAAGACAGGGGAACTATGGCTACACCTTC. Protein: CASSPRQGNYGYTF.

This chain joins TRBV25-1 and TRBJ1-1, with unresolved D. Germline V gene lookup returns CDR1 MGHDK and CDR2 SYGVNS. The CDR3 is 13 residues long. V gave up 0 bases and J gave up 2 bases, with 4 bases separating them. CDR3 DNA: TGTGCCAGCAGTGAATACCGCAACACTGAAGCTTTCTTT. Its translation: CASSEYRNTEAFF.

J is TRBJ2-1 and V is TRBV10-3, with 10 nucleotides matching TRBD2. Germline V lookup: CDR1 ENHRY, CDR2 SYGVKD. The V gene end was trimmed by 3 bases and the J gene end by 5 bases; junction bases not matched to a gene: 7. This CDR3 contains 16 residues. The CDR3 nucleotides read TGTGCCATCAGTGAAACCGGGACTAGCGTAGACAATGAGCAGTTCTTC. Protein sequence: CAISETGTSVDNEQFF.

The chain uses TRBV9 and TRBJ1-2; perhaps TRBD1 as D (6 bases). The V end lost 6 bases, the J end lost 2 bases, and 17 bases lay between the germline ends. The CDR3 has 15 residues. Germline-derived CDR1 and CDR2 are SGDLS and YYNGEE. The CDR3 protein is CASTLGGQANYGYTF. For the CDR3, the DNA is TGTGCCAGCACCCTAGGGGGGCAGGCGAACTATGGCTACACCTTC.

This chain links TRBV7-8 with TRBJ2-7; 7 bases line up with TRBD1. J lost 7 bases, V lost 1 base, and 10 bases had no gene match. There are 15 residues in the CDR3. Germline CDR1 SGHVS, CDR2 FQNEAQ. The CDR3 sequence: CASSLGKTGFTEQYF. The CDR3 DNA follows: TGTGCCAGCAGCTTAGGGAAGACAGGGTTTACAGAGCAGTACTTC.

This sequence joins TRBV29-1 and TRBJ2-3, with 7 bases fitting TRBD2. This CDR3 spans 12 amino acids. Looked up from germline, CDR1 is SQVTM and CDR2 is ANQGSEA. CDR3 residues: CMAGEGADTQYF. CDR3 sequence (DNA): TGCATGGCGGGGGAGGGTGCAGATACGCAGTATTTT.

V usage is TRBV5-5 and J usage is TRBJ1-3, with no clear D. V was trimmed by 2 bases and J by 0 bases, leaving 9 bases between them. CDR1 and CDR2 from the germline V gene are SGHKS and YYEKEE (reference sequence). The CDR3 covers 15 residues. CDR3 in amino acids: CASSLVSISGNTIYF. The CDR3 coding sequence is TGTGCCAGCAGCTTAGTATCGATCTCTGGAAACACCATATATTTT.

In this sample, this clone turned up once. The V and J genes are TRBV9 and TRBJ2-7; 10 bases fit TRBD2. CDR3 length: 16 amino acids. The trim removed 0 bases at V and 6 bases at J, leaving 9 bases unmatched. Looked up from germline, CDR1 is SGDLS and CDR2 is YYNGEE. CDR3 protein: CASSVGTSGRMGEQYF. The CDR3 nucleotides are TGTGCCAGCAGCGTAGGGACTAGCGGTCGCATGGGCGAGCAGTACTTC.

This chain joins TRBV29-1 and TRBJ2-5, with 12 nucleotides matching TRBD2. Germline CDR1 is SQVTM and CDR2 is ANQGSEA. The ends lost 2 bases at V and 5 bases at J; junction bases unmatched: 18. The CDR3 sequence is 19 residues long. CDR3 coding DNA: TGCAGCGTTGAAAAGGGTGTGGCTAGCGGGAGGGCCGGGGCGGAGACCCAGTACTTC. Its protein is CSVEKGVASGRAGAETQYF.